Listed here is a single TCR beta chain. PCR amplification relied on 60 Vbeta primers (plus 13 Jbeta primers). The assay was immunoSEQ multiplex PCR, and TCRdb's table has in-frame clones only and misses some. This sample has some 90,000 clones; 60% to 80% occur once, and the top ten carry more than 20%. The CDR3 runs 22 residues. The germline gives CDR1 SNHLY, CDR2 FYNNEI. V gave up 9 bases and J gave up 8 bases; unmatched junction bases: 37. These data originate in a study of cytomegalovirus exposure and HLA in healthy donors. Sequencing was done on a sample of PBMCs. The chain combines TRBV2 with TRBJ1-2; TRBD1 matches at 9 bases. The clonotype was recovered from a woman aged 45-65 years in good health and CMV-seropositive. CDR3 amino acids: CAREAIGVWVVIPLGQGLGYTF. CDR3 DNA sequence: TGTGCCAGGGAGGCCATCGGCGTCTGGGTGGTGATTCCCCTTGGACAGGGGCTGGGCTACACCTTC.